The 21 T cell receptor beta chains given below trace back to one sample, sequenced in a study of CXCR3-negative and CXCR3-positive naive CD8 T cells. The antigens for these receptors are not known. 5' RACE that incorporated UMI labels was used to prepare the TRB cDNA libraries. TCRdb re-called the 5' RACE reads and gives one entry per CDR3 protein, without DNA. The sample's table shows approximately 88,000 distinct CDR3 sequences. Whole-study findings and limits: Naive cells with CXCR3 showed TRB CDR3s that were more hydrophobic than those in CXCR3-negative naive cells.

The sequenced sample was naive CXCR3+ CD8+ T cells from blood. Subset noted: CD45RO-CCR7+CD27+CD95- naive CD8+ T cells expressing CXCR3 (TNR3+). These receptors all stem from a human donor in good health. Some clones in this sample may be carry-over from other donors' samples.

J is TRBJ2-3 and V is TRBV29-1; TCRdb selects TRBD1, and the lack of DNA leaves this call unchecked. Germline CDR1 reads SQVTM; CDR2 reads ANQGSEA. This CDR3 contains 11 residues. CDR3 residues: CSGHRLPAQYF.

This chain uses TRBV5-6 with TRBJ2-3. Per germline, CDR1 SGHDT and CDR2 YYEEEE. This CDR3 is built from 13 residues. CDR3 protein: CASSLGNGDTQYF.

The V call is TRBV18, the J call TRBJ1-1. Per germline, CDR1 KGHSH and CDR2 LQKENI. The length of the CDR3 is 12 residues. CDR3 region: CASSPGRQEAFF.

The CDR3 spells CASPPRTSGDEQYF. The chain uses TRBV18 and TRBJ2-7; as DNA is missing, the TRBD2 call by TCRdb cannot be tested. This CDR3 spans 14 amino acids. The germline CDR1 and CDR2 sequences are KGHSH and LQKENI. Full variable domain (rest looked up from reference TRBV18 and TRBJ2-7): NAGVMQNPRHLVRRRGQEARLRCSPMKGHSHVYWYRQLPEEGLKFMVYLQKENIIDESGMPKERFSAEFPKEGPSILRIQQVVRGDSAAYFCASPPRTSGDEQYFGPGTRLTVT.

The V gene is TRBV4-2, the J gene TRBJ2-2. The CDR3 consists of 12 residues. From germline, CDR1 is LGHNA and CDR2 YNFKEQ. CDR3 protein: CASSHGTGELFF.

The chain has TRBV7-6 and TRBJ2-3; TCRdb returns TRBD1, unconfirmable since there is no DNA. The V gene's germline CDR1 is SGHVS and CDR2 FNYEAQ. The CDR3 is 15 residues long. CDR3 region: CASSPGVQRTDTQYF.

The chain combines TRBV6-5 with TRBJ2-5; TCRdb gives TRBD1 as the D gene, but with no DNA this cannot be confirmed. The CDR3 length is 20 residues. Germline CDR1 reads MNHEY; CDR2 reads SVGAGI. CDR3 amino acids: CASSYSNEFESERGLETQYF.

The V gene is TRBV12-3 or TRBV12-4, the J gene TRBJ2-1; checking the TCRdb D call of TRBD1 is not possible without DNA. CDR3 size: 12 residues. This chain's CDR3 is CASSLADRNEFF.

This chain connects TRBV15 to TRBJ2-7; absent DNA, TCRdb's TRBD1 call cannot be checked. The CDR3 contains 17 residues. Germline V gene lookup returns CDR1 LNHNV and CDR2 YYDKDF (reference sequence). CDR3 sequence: CATSRTTGGLNHYEQYF.

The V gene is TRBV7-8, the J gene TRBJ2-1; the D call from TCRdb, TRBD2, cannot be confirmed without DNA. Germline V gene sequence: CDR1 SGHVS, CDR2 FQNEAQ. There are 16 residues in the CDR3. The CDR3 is CASSLALAGGNNEQFF. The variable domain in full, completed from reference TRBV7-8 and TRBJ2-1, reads GAGVSQSPRYKVAKRGQDVALRCDPISGHVSLFWYQQALGQGPEFLTYFQNEAQLDKSGLPSDRFFAERPEGSVSTLKIQRTQQEDSAVYLCASSLALAGGNNEQFFGPGTRLTVL.

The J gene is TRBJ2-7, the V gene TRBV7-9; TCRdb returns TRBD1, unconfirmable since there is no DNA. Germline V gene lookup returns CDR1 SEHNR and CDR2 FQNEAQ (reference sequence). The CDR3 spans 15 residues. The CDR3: CASSLALQGGDEQYF.

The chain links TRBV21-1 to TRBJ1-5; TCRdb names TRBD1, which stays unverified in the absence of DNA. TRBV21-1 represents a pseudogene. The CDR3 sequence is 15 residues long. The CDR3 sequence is CASMSWTGSNQPQHF.

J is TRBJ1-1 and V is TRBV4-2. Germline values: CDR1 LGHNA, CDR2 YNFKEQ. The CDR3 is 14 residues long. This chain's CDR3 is CASSQAQGHTEAFF.

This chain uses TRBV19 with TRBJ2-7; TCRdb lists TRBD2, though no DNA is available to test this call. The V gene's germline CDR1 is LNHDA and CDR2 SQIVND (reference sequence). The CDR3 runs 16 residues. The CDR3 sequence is CASSMGASGWSYEQYF.

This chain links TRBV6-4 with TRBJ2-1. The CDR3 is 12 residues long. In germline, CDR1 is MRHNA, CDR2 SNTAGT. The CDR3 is CASASSYNEQFF.

CDR3 loop: CASSSSVGDTGELFF. The J gene is TRBJ2-2, the V gene TRBV4-1; TCRdb calls TRBD1, which cannot be checked without DNA. This CDR3 region has 15 residues. The germline CDR1 and CDR2 sequences are MGHRA and YSYEKL.

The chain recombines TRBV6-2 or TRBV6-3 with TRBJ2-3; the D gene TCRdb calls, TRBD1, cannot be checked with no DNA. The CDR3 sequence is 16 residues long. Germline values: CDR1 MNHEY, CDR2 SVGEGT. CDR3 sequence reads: CASSWDRGFETDTQYF.

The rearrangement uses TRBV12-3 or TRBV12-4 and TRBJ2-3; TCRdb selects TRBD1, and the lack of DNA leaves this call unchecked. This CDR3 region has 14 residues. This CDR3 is CASSPGGSTDTQYF.

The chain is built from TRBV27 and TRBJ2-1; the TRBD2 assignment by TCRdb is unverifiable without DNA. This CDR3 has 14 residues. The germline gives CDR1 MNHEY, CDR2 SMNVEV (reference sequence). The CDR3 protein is CASSPSGDYNEQFF.

The CDR3 here is CASSSGTSGRVLEQYF. The chain links TRBV7-2 to TRBJ2-7; absent DNA, TCRdb's TRBD2 call cannot be checked. This CDR3 contains 16 residues. CDR1 and CDR2 from the germline V gene are SGHTA and FQGNSA.

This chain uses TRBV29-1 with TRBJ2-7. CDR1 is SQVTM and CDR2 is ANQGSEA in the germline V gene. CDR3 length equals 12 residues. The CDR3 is CSALTVSYEQYF.